The 17 T cell receptor beta chains in this list originate from one sample, sequenced in a study of identical twins. TCRdb analysed the 5' RACE reads with MiXCR anew, one entry per CDR3 protein. The sample lists around 490,000 distinct CDR3 sequences; 20% to 25% were seen once. The same data also went into a second study, on yellow fever vaccine responses in identical twins.

Sequencing used CD4+ T cells sorted from blood. The receptors here all came from a woman in her late teens or twenties in good health.

This rearrangement joins TRBV5-5 to TRBJ2-6; D unclear. The V gene lost 3 bases and the J gene lost 12 bases, with 13 bases spanning the gap. The CDR3 has 13 residues. Germline V gives CDR1 SGHKS, CDR2 YYEKEE (reference sequence). In nucleotides, the CDR3 is TGTGCCAGCAGCTCGATGTTGAGTGGCGTCCTGACTTTC. Protein product: CASSSMLSGVLTF.

This sequence joins TRBV13 and TRBJ2-4; the D is unclear. Germline V gives CDR1 PRHDT, CDR2 FYEKMQ (reference sequence). The CDR3 sequence is 11 residues long. V was trimmed by 2 bases and J by 9 bases, leaving 5 bases between them. CDR3 coding DNA: TGTGCCAGCAGCTTACGAGGCATTCAGTACTTC. Translated, it gives CASSLRGIQYF.

J is TRBJ2-2 and V is TRBV5-1; 9 bases match TRBD1. Trimming cost V 3 bases and J 5 bases; bases outside gene matches: 8. CDR1 is SGHRS and CDR2 is YFSETQ in the germline V gene. The CDR3 totals 16 residues. CDR3 amino acids: CASSSPGTGLTGELFF. Written as DNA, the CDR3 is TGCGCCAGCAGCTCCCCCGGGACAGGGTTAACCGGGGAGCTGTTTTTT.

This clonotype was seen a few times. V gene TRBV12-3 or TRBV12-4 combines with J gene TRBJ2-3; maybe TRBD1 (5 bases). Trimming took off 5 bases at V and 2 bases at J, with 8 bases between the two ends. This CDR3 contains 13 residues. CDR3: CASSTGFTDTQYF. The DNA for the CDR3 is TGTGCCAGCAGTACAGGATTCACAGATACGCAGTATTTT.

V is TRBV24-1 and J is TRBJ1-1; 8 bases agree with TRBD1. The ends lost 3 bases at V and 4 bases at J; junction bases unmatched: 9. The CDR3 sequence is 16 residues long. Germline V lookup: CDR1 KGHDR, CDR2 SFDVKD. CDR3 sequence (DNA): TGTGCCACCAGTGATAAGAAGACAGGGGCCGGCACTGAAGCTTTCTTT. Amino acids: CATSDKKTGAGTEAFF.

In its sample, this clonotype was seen a few times. The chain uses TRBV5-5 and TRBJ1-1; tentatively, D is TRBD1 (5 bases). V lost 2 bases and J lost 1, with 12 bases in between. Germline lookup yields CDR1 SGHKS and CDR2 YYEKEE (reference sequence). The CDR3 totals 15 residues. CDR3 region: CASSFHSGGNTEAFF. In DNA, the CDR3 is TGTGCCAGCAGCTTTCATTCCGGGGGGAACACTGAAGCTTTCTTT.

The genes are TRBV9 and TRBJ2-5; D tentatively reads TRBD1 or TRBD2 (5 bases each). Trimming took off 2 bases at V and 5 bases at J, with 10 bases between the two ends. The germline V gene encodes CDR1 SGDLS and CDR2 YYNGEE. This CDR3 contains 13 residues. CDR3 nucleotide sequence: TGTGCCAGCAGCGTTGGGACGGCGGAGACCCAGTACTTC. Amino acids: CASSVGTAETQYF.

There are many counts of this clonotype. The rearrangement links TRBV12-3 or TRBV12-4 to TRBJ2-1; TRBD1 matches at 9 bases. V shed 6 bases and J 2 bases; nucleotides not matched to a gene: 5. CDR3 length: 15 residues. CDR3 bases: TGTGCCAGCAGCCCCGGGACAGGGACCTACAATGAGCAGTTCTTC. Translation gives CASSPGTGTYNEQFF.

This clonotype has only a few counts. The genes are TRBV24-1 and TRBJ2-2, with 11 positions matching TRBD1. This CDR3 region has 16 residues. Germline CDR1 and CDR2: KGHDR and SFDVKD. J was trimmed by 3 bases and V by 5 bases; bases with no gene match: 4. The CDR3 coding sequence is TGTGCCACCAGTGTTCCGGGACAGGGGGACACCGGGGAGCTGTTTTTT. Its translation is CATSVPGQGDTGELFF.

The chain carries TRBV15 and TRBJ2-1; either TRBD1 or TRBD2 may fit D (5 bases each). Germline V gene lookup returns CDR1 LNHNV and CDR2 YYDKDF (reference sequence). This CDR3 has 16 residues. Trimming pared 8 bases from V and 0 bases from J, leaving 17 bases between. CDR3 sequence (DNA): TGTGCCACCGGGCCTCCCGGGGCCAGCTCCTACAATGAGCAGTTCTTC. Translation gives CATGPPGASSYNEQFF. Looking up the rest from reference TRBV15 and TRBJ2-1 gives the full variable domain: DAMVIQNPRYQVTQFGKPVTLSCSQTLNHNVMYWYQQKSSQAPKLLFHYYDKDFNNEADTPDNFQSRRPNTSFCFLDIRSPGLGDTAMYLCATGPPGASSYNEQFFGPGTRLTVL.

The chain joins TRBV5-1 to TRBJ2-1, with TRBD2 matching 15 bases. Trimming removed 3 bases from V and 1 base from J; junction bases left unmatched: 5. CDR1 SGHRS and CDR2 YFSETQ come from the germline V gene. The CDR3 is 18 amino acids. In DNA, the CDR3 is TGCGCCAGCAGCTCGGGGACTAGCGGGAGGTCTTCCTACAATGAGCAGTTCTTC. Its protein is CASSSGTSGRSSYNEQFF.

This rearrangement joins TRBV12-3 or TRBV12-4 to TRBJ1-1; D may be TRBD1 (6 bases). Trimming removed 7 bases at V and 8 bases at J, with 17 bases between. The CDR3 spans 13 residues. The CDR3 nucleotides are TGTGCCAGCACCACTTATGGGGGCGCGGAAGCTTTCTTT. Its protein is CASTTYGGAEAFF.

The sample holds a few counts of this clonotype. The chain uses TRBV5-1 and TRBJ1-1, with 8 bases that match TRBD1. V gave up 2 bases and J gave up 6 bases; unmatched junction bases: 6. Germline-derived CDR1 and CDR2 are SGHRS and YFSETQ. This CDR3 comprises 14 residues. Here the CDR3 DNA reads TGCGCCAGCAGCTTAGGGCAGGGGGCGGCTGAAGCTTTCTTT. Protein sequence: CASSLGQGAAEAFF.

The V call is TRBV15, the J call TRBJ2-1; TRBD1 or TRBD2 may be the D gene (5 bases each). The CDR3 totals 14 residues. CDR1 is LNHNV, CDR2 YYDKDF, per germline (reference sequence). Trimming removed 9 bases from V and 9 bases from J, with 21 bases in between. For the CDR3, the DNA is TGTGCCACAGGGAACCGGGACCCTCGTTTTGAGCAGTTCTTC. Protein sequence: CATGNRDPRFEQFF.

The genes are TRBV2 and TRBJ2-3, with 8 bases matching TRBD1. Unmatched junction bases numbered 5, after V lost 4 bases and J lost 2 bases. In germline, CDR1 is SNHLY, CDR2 FYNNEI. CDR3 length equals 15 residues. For the CDR3, the DNA is TGTGCCAGCAGTGGGCAGGGGGCAGACACAGATACGCAGTATTTT. Translated, it gives CASSGQGADTDTQYF.

V and J are TRBV29-1 and TRBJ1-1, with 8 bases matching TRBD1. The length of the CDR3 is 14 residues. After removal of 5 bases from V and 0 bases from J, the junction contained 5 bases not matched to a gene. The germline gives CDR1 SQVTM, CDR2 ANQGSEA. CDR3 DNA sequence: TGCAGCGTTACTCGGACAGGGATGAACACTGAAGCTTTCTTT. Translated: CSVTRTGMNTEAFF.

This clonotype has more than one count but fewer than ten. The chain has TRBV13 and TRBJ2-7; D is tentatively TRBD1 or TRBD2 (6 bases each). The CDR3 is 14 amino acids. Per the germline V gene, CDR1 is PRHDT and CDR2 is FYEKMQ (reference sequence). The V and J ends lost 3 bases and 2 bases respectively, with 11 bases between them. The CDR3 sequence is CASSFSGATYEQYV. DNA of the CDR3: TGTGCCAGCAGCTTCTCGGGGGCCACCTACGAGCAGTACGTC.